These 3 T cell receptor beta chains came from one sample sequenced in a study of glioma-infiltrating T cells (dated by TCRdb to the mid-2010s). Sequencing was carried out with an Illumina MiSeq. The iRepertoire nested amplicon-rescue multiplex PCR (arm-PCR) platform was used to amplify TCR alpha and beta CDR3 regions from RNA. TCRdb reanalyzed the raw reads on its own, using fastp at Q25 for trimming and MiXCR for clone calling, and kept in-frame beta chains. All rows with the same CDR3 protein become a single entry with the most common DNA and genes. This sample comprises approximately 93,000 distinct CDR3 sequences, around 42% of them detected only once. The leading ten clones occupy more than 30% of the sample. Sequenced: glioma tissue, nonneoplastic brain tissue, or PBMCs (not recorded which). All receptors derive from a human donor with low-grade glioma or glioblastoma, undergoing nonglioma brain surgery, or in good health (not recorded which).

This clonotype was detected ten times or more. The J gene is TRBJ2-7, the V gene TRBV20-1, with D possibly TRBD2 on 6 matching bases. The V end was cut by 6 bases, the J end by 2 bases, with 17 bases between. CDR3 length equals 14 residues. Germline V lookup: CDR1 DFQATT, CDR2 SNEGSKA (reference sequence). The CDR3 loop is CSAPRFGSPYEQYF. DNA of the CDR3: TGCAGTGCGCCACGTTTCGGGAGTCCCTACGAGCAGTACTTC.

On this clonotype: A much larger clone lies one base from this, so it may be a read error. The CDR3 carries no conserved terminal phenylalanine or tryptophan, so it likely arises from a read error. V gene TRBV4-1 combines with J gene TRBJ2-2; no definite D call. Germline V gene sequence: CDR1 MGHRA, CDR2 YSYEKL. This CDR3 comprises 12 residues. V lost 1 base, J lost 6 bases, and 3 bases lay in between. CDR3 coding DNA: TGCGCCAGCAGCCAAGTCTCCGGGGAGCTGTTTCTT. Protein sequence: CASSQVSGELFL.

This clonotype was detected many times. CDR3 nucleotide sequence: TGCGCCAGCAGCTTCCAACCGACTAGCACAGATACGCAGTATTTT. Translating gives CASSFQPTSTDTQYF. The J gene is TRBJ2-3, the V gene TRBV5-1; D gene unclear. Germline V CDR1 and CDR2: SGHRS, YFSETQ. The CDR3 is 15 amino acids. Trimming took 2 bases from V and 0 from J, leaving 10 bases between them. Based on the CDR3 plus reference TRBV5-1 and TRBJ2-3, the full variable domain is KAGVTQTPRYLIKTRGQQVTLSCSPISGHRSVSWYQQTPGQGLQFLFEYFSETQRNKGNFPGRFSGRQFSNSRSEMNVSTLELGDSALYLCASSFQPTSTDTQYFGPGTRLTVL.